Following are 17 T cell receptor beta chains from one sample sequenced in a study of cytomegalovirus exposure and HLA in healthy donors. PCR involved 60 Vbeta and 13 Jbeta primers. Data came from immunoSEQ multiplex PCR; TCRdb stores just in-frame clones and leaves some out. This sample has approximately 110,000 clones, with approximately 80% found just once. The sample consisted of PBMCs. The receptors here all came from a man aged 50 to 59 in good health and CMV-seronegative.

The rearrangement links TRBV5-6 to TRBJ2-3, with 11 nucleotides matching TRBD2. CDR3 size: 17 residues. Germline values: CDR1 SGHDT, CDR2 YYEEEE. V lost 4 bases, J lost 1 base, and 8 bases stayed unmatched. CDR3 in DNA: TGTGCCAGCAGCGCGCAAGTACTAGCGGGGGGCACAGATACGCAGTATTTT. The encoded protein is CASSAQVLAGGTDTQYF. The full variable domain, in which reference TRBV5-6 and TRBJ2-3 provide the parts outside the CDR3, is DAGVTQSPTHLIKTRGQQVTLRCSPKSGHDTVSWYQQALGQGPQFIFQYYEEEERQRGNFPDRFSGHQFPNYSSELNVNALLLGDSALYLCASSAQVLAGGTDTQYFGPGTRLTVL.

This chain connects TRBV7-2 to TRBJ2-3; D ambiguous. The length of the CDR3 is 14 residues. Germline assignment: CDR1 SGHTA and CDR2 FQGNSA. Trimming left V 2 bases short and J 5 bases short, with 11 bases between. CDR3 DNA sequence: TGTGCCAGCAGCTTACTCTCCGTTCGAGATACGCAGTATTTT. This encodes CASSLLSVRDTQYF.

Worth noting for this clone: One end of the junction varies from germline; a read error may be responsible. V and J are TRBV13 and TRBJ1-1; D is perhaps TRBD1 (5 bases). Germline CDR1 is PRHDT and CDR2 is FYEKMQ (reference sequence). The CDR3 loop spans 14 amino acids. The CDR3 coding sequence is TGTGCCAGCAGTTTAGGGGAGATAAAGATCGAAGCTTTCTTT. Translating gives CASSLGEIKIEAFF.

The chain joins TRBV5-1 to TRBJ1-1; D remains ambiguous. Germline CDR1 and CDR2: SGHRS and YFSETQ. This CDR3 spans 12 amino acids. Deletions cut 2 bases from V and 1 base from J, with 3 bases between. CDR3 coding DNA: TGCGCCAGCAGCTTCGGGAACACTGAAGCTTTCTTT. It translates to CASSFGNTEAFF.

The rearrangement links TRBV27 to TRBJ2-6; 8 bases map to TRBD1. Looked up from germline, CDR1 is MNHEY and CDR2 is SMNVEV (reference sequence). The CDR3 has 16 residues. Trimming cost V 5 bases and J 3 bases; bases outside gene matches: 6. CDR3 coding DNA: TGTGCCAGCAGTAAGGACAGGGCTAGTGGGGCCAACGTCCTGACTTTC. Translated: CASSKDRASGANVLTF.

V is TRBV4-3 and J is TRBJ2-7; maybe TRBD2 (6 bases). Trimming shortened V by 0 bases and J by 2 bases, and 11 bases separated the two germline ends. Germline loops: CDR1 LGHNA, CDR2 YSLEER. This CDR3 has 15 residues. The CDR3 is CASSQDRRGPYEQYF. The DNA for the CDR3 is TGCGCCAGCAGCCAAGATAGGCGGGGTCCCTACGAGCAGTACTTC.

This clone was counted only a few times. J is TRBJ2-3 and V is TRBV6-5; 8 bases fit TRBD2. The CDR3 contains 14 residues. V was clipped by 8 bases and J by 2 bases; unmatched bases: 6. Germline values: CDR1 MNHEY, CDR2 SVGAGI. As DNA, the CDR3 is TGTGCCAGCTCGAGAGCGGGGGACACAGATACGCAGTATTTT. It yields the protein CASSRAGDTDTQYF.

The chain combines TRBV5-1 with TRBJ1-4; D call uncertain. Germline lookup yields CDR1 SGHRS and CDR2 YFSETQ. V dropped 2 bases and J dropped 1 base, with 15 bases sitting between them. The CDR3 consists of 17 residues. The CDR3: CASSFRGMRETNEKLFF. In DNA form, the CDR3 reads TGCGCCAGCAGCTTCCGGGGAATGAGGGAAACTAATGAAAAACTGTTTTTT. The full variable domain, completed using reference TRBV5-1 and TRBJ1-4, is KAGVTQTPRYLIKTRGQQVTLSCSPISGHRSVSWYQQTPGQGLQFLFEYFSETQRNKGNFPGRFSGRQFSNSRSEMNVSTLELGDSALYLCASSFRGMRETNEKLFFGSGTQLSVL.

This clone was detected a few times. The rearrangement links TRBV27 to TRBJ1-2; 8 nucleotides match TRBD1. Germline V gene lookup returns CDR1 MNHEY and CDR2 SMNVEV (reference sequence). Losses at the gene ends were 3 bases for V and 0 bases for J; bases not matched to a gene: 9. The CDR3 spans 17 residues. The CDR3 region is CASSFRDRLGANYGYTF. The CDR3 DNA is TGTGCCAGCAGTTTCAGGGACAGGCTTGGAGCTAACTATGGCTACACCTTC.

The chain couples TRBV7-7 to TRBJ2-3; 9 bases agree with TRBD1. The CDR3 runs to 15 residues. Trimming at V came to 3 bases and at J to 0 bases, leaving 1 base not matched to a gene. From germline, CDR1 is SSHAT and CDR2 FNYEAQ (reference sequence). The DNA of the CDR3 is TGTGCCAGCAGCTTGACAGGGGGTAGCACAGATACGCAGTATTTT. Translating it yields CASSLTGGSTDTQYF.

The chain couples TRBV5-6 to TRBJ1-5; TRBD1 matches 9 bases. Trimming at V came to 1 base and at J to 1 base, leaving 3 bases not matched to a gene. CDR1 and CDR2 from the germline V gene are SGHDT and YYEEEE. The CDR3 totals 16 residues. CDR3 DNA sequence: TGTGCCAGCAGCTTGTACAGGGGGCAGAGCAATCAGCCCCAGCATTTT. Protein sequence: CASSLYRGQSNQPQHF. Based on the CDR3 plus reference TRBV5-6 and TRBJ1-5, the full variable domain is DAGVTQSPTHLIKTRGQQVTLRCSPKSGHDTVSWYQQALGQGPQFIFQYYEEEERQRGNFPDRFSGHQFPNYSSELNVNALLLGDSALYLCASSLYRGQSNQPQHFGDGTRLSIL.

This clone was counted between two and nine times. J is TRBJ2-1 and V is TRBV7-9; 8 nucleotides align to TRBD2. Trimming cost V 5 bases and J 6 bases; bases outside gene matches: 15. Germline V gives CDR1 SEHNR, CDR2 FQNEAQ (reference sequence). CDR3 size: 17 residues. As DNA, the CDR3 is TGTGCCAGCAGCCCGCGGATCGGGAGGGCCGCCTCCAATGAGCAGTTCTTC. Protein product: CASSPRIGRAASNEQFF.

The chain has TRBV19 and TRBJ1-2, with 9 bases lining up with TRBD1. With V trimmed by 1 base and J by 7 bases, 7 bases remained unmatched. In germline, CDR1 is LNHDA, CDR2 SQIVND (reference sequence). The CDR3 runs to 15 residues. Here the CDR3 DNA reads TGTGCCAGTAGTATAGCGGCACAGGGGGCGGGTGGCTACACCTTC. It specifies CASSIAAQGAGGYTF. The complete variable domain, with remaining parts taken from reference TRBV19 and TRBJ1-2, reads DGGITQSPKYLFRKEGQNVTLSCEQNLNHDAMYWYRQDPGQGLRLIYYSQIVNDFQKGDIAEGYSVSREKKESFPLTVTSAQKNPTAFYLCASSIAAQGAGGYTFGSGTRLTVV.

This clone was observed a handful of times. V is TRBV28 and J is TRBJ1-4; possibly TRBD1 for D (5 bases). The CDR3 contains 15 residues. Trimming removed 6 bases at V and 5 bases at J, with 16 bases between. Germline CDR1 MDHEN, CDR2 SYDVKM. CDR3 region: CASRSRQILNEKLFF. The CDR3 nucleotides read TGTGCCAGCAGATCCCGACAGATACTAAATGAAAAACTGTTTTTT.

This rearrangement joins TRBV5-1 to TRBJ1-1; 11 bases are a match to TRBD1. This CDR3 is built from 17 residues. V shed 2 bases and J 4 bases; nucleotides not matched to a gene: 10. Germline-derived CDR1 and CDR2 are SGHRS and YFSETQ. The CDR3 sequence: CASSFSSPGQGGTEAFF. DNA for the CDR3: TGCGCCAGCAGCTTTTCTTCCCCGGGACAGGGGGGCACTGAAGCTTTCTTT.

The CDR3 DNA follows: TGTGCCAGCAGGACGCCCCAGGGGGCCCTCCACTTT. Its translation: CASRTPQGALHF. The J gene is TRBJ1-6, the V gene TRBV6-4; 7 bases match TRBD1. Germline CDR1 and CDR2: MRHNA and SNTAGT. The junction had 7 bases not matched to a gene; V was cut back by 6 bases and J by 14 bases. The CDR3 has 12 residues.

This clone is a singleton in its sample. This sample includes further DNA sequences coding for the same CDR3. This CDR3 is CASSLGTGAGNTIYF. CDR3 DNA: TGCGCCAGCAGCTTAGGGACAGGGGCTGGAAACACCATATATTTT. The rearrangement uses TRBV5-1 and TRBJ1-3; 10 bases are shared with TRBD1. CDR1 is SGHRS, CDR2 YFSETQ, per germline. The CDR3 totals 15 residues. V lost 2 bases and J lost 2; bases outside the gene matches: 1.